This TCR beta chain was obtained from a study of response to subunit inactivated influenza vaccine. General study findings and limits: T cells newly recruited by each seasonal influenza vaccination are few, the authors suggested.

The CDR3 spans 15 residues. From germline, CDR1 is KGHDR and CDR2 SFDVKD. Unmatched junction bases numbered 7, after V lost 7 bases and J lost 10 bases. This clonotype has a handful of counts. Its specificity is not known. TCRdb used MiXCR to reprocess the RT-PCR reads, holding one entry per CDR3 protein. In the table there are roughly 670,000 distinct CDR3 sequences, 14% of which are singletons. This receptor was obtained from a man over 45 who received an inactivated influenza vaccine. V usage is TRBV24-1 and J usage is TRBJ2-1; TRBD2 agrees at 15 bases. The sample consisted of PBMCs from blood, taken approximately 15 days before vaccination. CDR3 sequence: CATSGLAGGRREQFF. As DNA, the CDR3 is TGTGCCACCAGCGGACTAGCGGGGGGGCGTAGGGAGCAGTTCTTC.